This TCR beta chain was identified during a study of blood T cell repertoires in COVID-19. For the study at large: Acute and convalescent COVID-19 samples came from the United States, Italy and Spain. PBMCs, B-cell-depleted T cells, or T cells were the source of the cDNA or gDNA that made up the material.

Clones were read by immunoSEQ multiplex PCR, and TCRdb kept only the in-frame ones, dropping some. Of 120,000 or so clones listed, over 75% are singletons. V was pared by 5 bases and J by 1 base, with 8 bases between. The CDR3 consists of 13 residues. V usage is TRBV12-3 or TRBV12-4 and J usage is TRBJ1-1; no reliable D call. Sample: peripheral blood. The origin of this receptor is a woman of 80 years or more with acute or convalescent COVID-19. The CDR3 DNA is TGTGCCAGCAGTAAGACATCGAACACTGAAGCTTTCTTT. This sequence encodes CASSKTSNTEAFF.